The 9 T cell receptor beta chains listed next were all sequenced from one sample in a study of blood T cell repertoires in COVID-19. The protocol was immunoSEQ multiplex PCR, while the TCRdb copy is restricted to in-frame clones and leaves out a portion. The sample lists around 120,000 clones; about four fifths were seen once. The specimen sequenced was peripheral blood. The receptors here all came from a man aged 70 or older with acute or convalescent COVID-19.

V usage is TRBV9 and J usage is TRBJ1-4; D is unresolved. From germline, CDR1 is SGDLS and CDR2 YYNGEE. The CDR3 runs 13 residues. The V end lost 0 bases, the J end lost 5 bases, and 5 bases lay between the germline ends. The CDR3 spells CASSVDGNEKLFF. For the CDR3, the DNA is TGTGCCAGCAGCGTAGACGGGAATGAAAAACTGTTTTTT.

CDR3 amino acids: CASNDGNYGYTF. In DNA, the CDR3 is TGTGCCAGCAACGACGGGAACTATGGCTACACCTTC. V is TRBV6-5 and J is TRBJ1-2; no clear D gene. From germline, CDR1 is MNHEY and CDR2 SVGAGI. The CDR3 sequence is 12 residues long. The V end lost 7 bases, the J end lost 2 bases, and 8 bases lay between the germline ends.

In nucleotides, the CDR3 is TGTGCCAGCAGCTCACAGGGGCCTCGACGCTCCTACGAGCAGTACTTC. It encodes CASSSQGPRRSYEQYF. The chain combines TRBV7-2 with TRBJ2-7; 7 nucleotides match TRBD1. The CDR3 contains 16 residues. The germline CDR1 and CDR2 sequences are SGHTA and FQGNSA. The ends lost 4 bases at V and 0 bases at J; junction bases unmatched: 9.

The chain carries TRBV2 and TRBJ1-5, with D unresolved. V shed 2 bases and J shed 2 bases, with 4 bases lying between them. CDR1 is SNHLY and CDR2 is FYNNEI in the germline V gene. The CDR3 consists of 13 residues. CDR3 nucleotide sequence: TGTGCCAGCAGTGAACGTGGCAATCAGCCCCAGCATTTT. Its protein is CASSERGNQPQHF.

The CDR3 spells CASSLDRGKADTQYF. CDR3 nucleotide sequence: TGTGCCAGCAGCTTAGACAGGGGAAAGGCAGATACGCAGTATTTT. V gene TRBV7-3 combines with J gene TRBJ2-3; 8 bases fit TRBD1. V was pared by 2 bases and J by 4 bases, with 5 bases of the junction left unmatched. Germline CDR1 and CDR2: SGHTA and FQGTGA. This CDR3 comprises 15 residues.

J is TRBJ1-4 and V is TRBV5-6, with D hard to call. Germline V gene lookup returns CDR1 SGHDT and CDR2 YYEEEE. The CDR3 sequence is 15 residues long. Trimming took 0 bases from V and 4 from J, leaving 10 bases between them. The CDR3 region has the DNA TGTGCCAGCAGCTTGGCCCCCGGAGTTAATGAAAAACTGTTTTTT. Translating gives CASSLAPGVNEKLFF. Drawing the rest from reference TRBV5-6 and TRBJ1-4, the complete variable domain is DAGVTQSPTHLIKTRGQQVTLRCSPKSGHDTVSWYQQALGQGPQFIFQYYEEEERQRGNFPDRFSGHQFPNYSSELNVNALLLGDSALYLCASSLAPGVNEKLFFGSGTQLSVL.

The V call is TRBV7-2, the J call TRBJ1-5; 8 bases agree with TRBD1. This CDR3 spans 14 amino acids. The V gene end was trimmed by 5 bases and the J gene end by 7 bases; junction bases not matched to a gene: 7. Per germline, CDR1 SGHTA and CDR2 FQGNSA. CDR3 residues: CASSQTGAPQPQHF. For the CDR3, the DNA is TGTGCCAGCAGCCAGACAGGGGCTCCCCAGCCCCAGCATTTT.

The gene calls are TRBV10-1 and TRBJ2-1, with TRBD2 matching over 8 bases. With V trimmed by 5 bases and J by 6 bases, 18 bases remained unmatched. The CDR3 loop spans 18 amino acids. Per germline, CDR1 WNHNN and CDR2 SYGVQD (reference sequence). CDR3 amino acids: CASSITLMERGGVNEQFF. The CDR3 coding sequence is TGCGCCAGCAGTATCACCCTTATGGAACGGGGGGGCGTCAATGAGCAGTTCTTC.

The V gene is TRBV27, the J gene TRBJ2-1; TRBD1 agrees at 7 bases. The CDR3 totals 16 residues. Unmatched junction bases numbered 13, after V lost 5 bases and J lost 6 bases. Germline V gene data show CDR1 as MNHEY and CDR2 as SMNVEV (reference sequence). The CDR3 reads CASSLSEQGESNEQFF. CDR3 nucleotides: TGTGCCAGCAGTCTCTCGGAGCAGGGGGAGAGCAATGAGCAGTTCTTC.